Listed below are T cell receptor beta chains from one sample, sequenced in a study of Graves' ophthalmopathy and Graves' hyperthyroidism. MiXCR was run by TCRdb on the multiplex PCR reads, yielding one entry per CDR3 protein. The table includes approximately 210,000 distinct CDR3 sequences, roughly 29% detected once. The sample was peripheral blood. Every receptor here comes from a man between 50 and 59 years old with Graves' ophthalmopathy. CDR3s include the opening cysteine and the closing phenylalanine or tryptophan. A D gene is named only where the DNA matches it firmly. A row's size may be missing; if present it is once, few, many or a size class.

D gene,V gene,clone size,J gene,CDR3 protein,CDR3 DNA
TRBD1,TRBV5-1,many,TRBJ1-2,CASSLGEDRAYYGYTF,TGCGCCAGCAGCTTGGGGGAGGACAGGGCCTACTATGGCTACACCTTC
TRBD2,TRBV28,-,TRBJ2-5,CASSLGGLAGKTQYF,TGTGCCAGCAGTTTAGGAGGACTAGCGGGGAAGACCCAGTACTTC
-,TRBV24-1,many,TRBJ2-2,CATSEHLYSGDGDTGELFF,TGTGCCACCAGTGAACACCTGTATAGCGGAGATGGAGACACCGGGGAGCTGTTTTTT
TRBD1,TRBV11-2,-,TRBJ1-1,CASSLGTGRMNTEAFF,TGTGCCAGCAGCTTAGGGACAGGGAGGATGAACACTGAAGCTTTCTTT
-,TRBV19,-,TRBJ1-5,CASSIGVQSNQPQHF,TGTGCCAGTAGTATAGGCGTACAGAGCAATCAGCCCCAGCATTTT
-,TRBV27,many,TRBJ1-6,CASRITGNNSPLHF,TGTGCCAGCAGAATAACAGGGAATAATTCACCCCTCCACTTT
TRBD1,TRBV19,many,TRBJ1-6,CASGLQDRGRSPLHF,TGTGCCAGTGGTCTCCAAGACAGGGGGAGATCACCCCTCCACTTT
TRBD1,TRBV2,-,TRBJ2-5,CASADREQETQYF,TGTGCCAGCGCGGACAGGGAACAAGAGACCCAGTACTTC
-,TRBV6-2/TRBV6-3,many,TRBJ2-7,CASSLSSGLQNYEQYF,TGTGCCAGCAGTTTGTCGTCGGGGCTACAGAACTACGAGCAGTACTTC
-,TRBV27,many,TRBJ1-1,CASSKDGPNTEAFF,TGTGCCAGCAGTAAGGACGGCCCAAACACTGAAGCTTTCTTT
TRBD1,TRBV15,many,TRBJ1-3,CATSRGQGSSGNTIYF,TGTGCCACCAGCAGAGGACAGGGAAGCTCTGGAAACACCATATATTTT
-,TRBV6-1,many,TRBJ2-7,CAGGLLIYEQYF,TGTGCCGGAGGACTCCTGATCTACGAGCAGTACTTC
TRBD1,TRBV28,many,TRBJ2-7,CASSFTGTGQYEQYF,TGTGCCAGCAGTTTCACCGGGACAGGCCAGTACGAGCAGTACTTC
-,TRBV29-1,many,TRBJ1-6,CSVEMQDGRLHF,TGCAGCGTTGAGATGCAGGACGGTCGACTCCACTTT
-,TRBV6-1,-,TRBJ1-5,CASSELGPQPQHF,TGTGCCAGCAGTGAACTGGGGCCTCAGCCCCAGCATTTT
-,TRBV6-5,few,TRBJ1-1,CASSYRGPQPFF,TGTGCCAGCAGTTACCGAGGGCCTCAGCCTTTCTTT
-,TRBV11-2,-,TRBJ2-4,CASSGLGKLAKNIQYF,TGTGCCAGCAGCGGATTGGGGAAGCTAGCCAAAAACATTCAGTACTTC
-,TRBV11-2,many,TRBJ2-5,CASSLYSRGQETQYF,TGTGCCAGCAGCTTATACAGCAGGGGCCAAGAGACCCAGTACTTC